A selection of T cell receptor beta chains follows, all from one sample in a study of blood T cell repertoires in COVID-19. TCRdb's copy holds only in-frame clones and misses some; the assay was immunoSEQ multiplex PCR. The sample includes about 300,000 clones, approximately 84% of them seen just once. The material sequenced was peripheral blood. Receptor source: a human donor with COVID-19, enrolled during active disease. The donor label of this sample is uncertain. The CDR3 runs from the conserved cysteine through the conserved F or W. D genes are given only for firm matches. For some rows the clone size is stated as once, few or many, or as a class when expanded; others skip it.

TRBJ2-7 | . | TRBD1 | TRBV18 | CASSPGDRYSYEQYF | TGTGCCAGCTCACCAGGGGACAGGTATTCTTACGAGCAGTACTTC
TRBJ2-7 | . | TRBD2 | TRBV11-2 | CASSLGTSGRILYEQYF | TGTGCCAGCAGCTTAGGGACTAGCGGGAGGATCCTCTACGAGCAGTACTTC
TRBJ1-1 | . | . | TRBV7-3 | CASSLTVRMNTEAFF | TGTGCCAGCAGCTTAACGGTCAGGATGAACACTGAAGCTTTCTTT
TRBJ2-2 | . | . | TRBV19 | CASTEPVRSGRTGELFF | TGTGCCAGTACTGAACCAGTGCGGTCAGGGAGGACCGGGGAGCTGTTTTTT
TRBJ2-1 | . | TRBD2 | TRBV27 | CASSPTRTSGYNEQFF | TGTGCCAGCAGTCCTACCCGGACTAGCGGTTACAATGAGCAGTTCTTC
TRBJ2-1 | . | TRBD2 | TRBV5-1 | CASSRRIGTSGSGHNEQFF | TGCGCCAGCAGCAGACGAATCGGGACTAGCGGGAGTGGCCACAATGAGCAGTTCTTC
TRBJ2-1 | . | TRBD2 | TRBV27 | CASSYSGVAGASEQFF | TGTGCCAGCAGTTACTCGGGGGTAGCGGGAGCGTCTGAGCAGTTCTTC
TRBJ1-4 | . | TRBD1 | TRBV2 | CASVGQGATNEKLFF | TGTGCCAGCGTGGGACAGGGTGCAACTAATGAAAAACTGTTTTTT
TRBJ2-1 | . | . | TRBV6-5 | CASSYIQGRSYNEQFF | TGTGCCAGCAGTTATATCCAGGGAAGGTCCTACAATGAGCAGTTCTTC
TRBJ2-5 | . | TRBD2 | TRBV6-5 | CASTLWAGEGETQYF | TGTGCCAGCACCTTATGGGCGGGAGAGGGGGAGACCCAGTACTTC
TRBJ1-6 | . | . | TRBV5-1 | CASTVLDGQNSPLHF | TGCGCCAGCACCGTCCTTGACGGACAGAATTCACCCCTCCACTTT
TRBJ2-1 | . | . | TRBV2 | CASSPEGEAEQFF | TGTGCCAGCAGCCCCGAAGGGGAGGCTGAGCAGTTCTTC
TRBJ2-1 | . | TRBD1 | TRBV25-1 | CASDWTGSYEQFF | TGTGCCAGCGACTGGACAGGGTCATATGAGCAGTTCTTC
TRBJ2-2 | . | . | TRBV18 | CASSQDRNTGELFF | TGTGCCAGCTCCCAGGACAGAAACACCGGGGAGCTGTTTTTT
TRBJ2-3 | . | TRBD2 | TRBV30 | CAWSVGLAGGADTQYF | TGTGCCTGGAGTGTAGGTCTAGCGGGAGGGGCAGATACGCAGTATTTT
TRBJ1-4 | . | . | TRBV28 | CASSPGATDEKLFF | TGTGCCAGCAGTCCAGGGGCAACGGATGAAAAACTGTTTTTT
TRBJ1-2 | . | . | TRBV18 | CASSLTREHYGYTF | TGTGCCAGCTCACTCACCAGGGAACACTATGGCTACACCTTC
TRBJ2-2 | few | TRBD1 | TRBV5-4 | CASSLFRAGGTGELFF | TGTGCCAGCAGCTTGTTTAGGGCAGGGGGCACCGGGGAGCTGTTTTTT
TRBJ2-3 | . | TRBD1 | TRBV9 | CASSADRWDTQYF | TGTGCCAGCAGCGCGGACAGGTGGGATACGCAGTATTTT
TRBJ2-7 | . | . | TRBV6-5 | CASSSTVYEQYF | TGTGCCAGCAGTTCTACCGTATACGAGCAGTACTTC
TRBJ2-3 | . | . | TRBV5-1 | CASSLEGVPADTQYF | TGCGCCAGCAGCCTGGAGGGAGTTCCGGCAGATACGCAGTATTTT
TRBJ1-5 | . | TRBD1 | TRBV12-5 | CASGLVWGAGDRDQPQHF | TGTGCTAGTGGTTTGGTATGGGGAGCGGGGGACAGGGATCAGCCCCAGCATTTT
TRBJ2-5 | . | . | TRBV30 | CAWGGLTDETQYF | TGTGCCTGGGGGGGCCTTACCGATGAGACCCAGTACTTC
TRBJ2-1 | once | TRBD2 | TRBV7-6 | CASSLRGSSYNEQFF | TGTGCCAGCAGCTTGCGCGGGAGCTCCTACAATGAGCAGTTCTTC
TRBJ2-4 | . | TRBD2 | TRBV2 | CASMRAGAVNIQYF | TGTGCCAGCATGCGGGCGGGAGCGGTTAACATTCAGTACTTC
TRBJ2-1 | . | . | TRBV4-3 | CASSQEGSEQFF | TGCGCCAGCAGCCAAGAGGGGAGTGAGCAGTTCTTC
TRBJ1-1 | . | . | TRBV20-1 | CSAGGTEAFF | TGCAGTGCCGGGGGGACTGAAGCTTTCTTT
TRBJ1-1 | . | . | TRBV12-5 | CASGNLRQDNTEAFF | TGTGCTAGTGGTAACCTGAGACAGGACAACACTGAAGCTTTCTTT
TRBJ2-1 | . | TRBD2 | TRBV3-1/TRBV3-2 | CASSQDRRAGVERQFF | TGTGCCAGCAGCCAAGATCGGAGAGCGGGAGTCGAGAGGCAGTTCTTC
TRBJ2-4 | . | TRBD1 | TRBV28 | CASSLGQLNIQYF | TGTGCCAGCAGTTTGGGACAGCTAAACATTCAGTACTTC
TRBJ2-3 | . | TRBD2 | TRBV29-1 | CSVEKGAGGSTDTQYF | TGCAGCGTTGAAAAGGGGGCGGGAGGGAGCACAGATACGCAGTATTTT
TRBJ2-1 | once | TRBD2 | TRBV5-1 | CASSLRRGEGRNEQFF | TGCGCCAGCAGCTTAAGAAGAGGGGAGGGCCGGAATGAGCAGTTCTTC
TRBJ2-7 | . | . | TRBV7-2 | CASSSRQTRTRSSYEQYF | TGTGCCAGCAGCTCCCGCCAGACCCGGACAAGAAGCTCCTACGAGCAGTACTTC
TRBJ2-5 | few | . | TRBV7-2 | CASSRRLQETQYF | TGTGCCAGCAGCCGAAGACTCCAAGAGACCCAGTACTTC
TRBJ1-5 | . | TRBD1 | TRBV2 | CASSEFLSGTGGNQPQHF | TGTGCCAGCAGTGAGTTTCTTTCTGGGACAGGGGGCAATCAGCCCCAGCATTTT
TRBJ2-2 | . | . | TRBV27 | CASSLGPGHGRLTGELFF | TGTGCCAGCAGTTTAGGTCCGGGACACGGACGCCTCACCGGGGAGCTGTTTTTT
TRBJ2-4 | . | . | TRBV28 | CASSGWNIQYF | TGTGCCAGCTCAGGGTGGAACATTCAGTACTTC
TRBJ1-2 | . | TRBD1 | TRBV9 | CASSPRTGGGVTNGYTF | TGTGCCAGCAGCCCTCGGACAGGGGGGGGAGTGACTAATGGCTACACCTTC
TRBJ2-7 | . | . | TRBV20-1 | CSASGYSYEQYF | TGCAGTGCTAGTGGTTATTCCTACGAGCAGTACTTC
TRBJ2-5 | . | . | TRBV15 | CATSAGWEETQYF | TGTGCCACCAGTGCCGGGTGGGAAGAGACCCAGTACTTC
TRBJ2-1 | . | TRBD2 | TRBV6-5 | CASSLERGFRNEQFF | TGTGCCAGCAGCCTAGAGCGGGGTTTTCGCAATGAGCAGTTCTTC
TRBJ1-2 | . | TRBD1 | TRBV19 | CASTYYGTENFNYGYTF | TGTGCCAGTACCTACTACGGGACAGAGAATTTTAACTATGGCTACACCTTC
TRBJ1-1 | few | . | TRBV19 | CASSIAREKTEAFF | TGTGCCAGTAGTATAGCCCGGGAGAAGACTGAAGCTTTCTTT
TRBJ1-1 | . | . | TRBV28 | CATLGSSSGGQAFF | TGTGCCACCCTAGGATCGTCGTCCGGGGGTCAAGCTTTCTTT
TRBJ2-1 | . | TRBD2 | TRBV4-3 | CASSQTSVSYNEQFF | TGCGCCAGCAGCCAAACTAGCGTATCCTACAATGAGCAGTTCTTC